The next 29 T cell receptor beta chains were all read from a single sample in a study of T cells in Graves' hyperthyroidism and ophthalmopathy. RNA transcripts were the template for amplifying TCR beta CDR3 regions. HTBI primers were employed in a first-round RT-PCR of the TCR CDR3. From the multiplex PCR reads, TCRdb called clonotypes with MiXCR, one entry per CDR3 protein. The top ten hold under 9.5% of the sample, which has about 720,000 distinct CDR3 sequences, about 17% seen once. The sequenced sample consisted of blood. All receptors come from a man between 18 and 35 years old with Graves' hyperthyroidism.

The chain has TRBV29-1 and TRBJ2-5; 7 bases line up with TRBD1. Losses at the gene ends were 8 bases for V and 5 bases for J; bases not matched to a gene: 11. The CDR3 contains 13 residues. Germline CDR1 and CDR2: SQVTM and ANQGSEA. The CDR3 nucleotides read TGCAGCTCTAGGGTAGGGGGCGGCGAGACCCAGTACTTC. Its translation is CSSRVGGGETQYF.

This rearrangement joins TRBV20-1 to TRBJ2-7; 7 nucleotides agree with TRBD2. The CDR3 is 13 residues long. Trimming at V came to 3 bases and at J to 6 bases, leaving 8 bases not matched to a gene. CDR1 is DFQATT and CDR2 is SNEGSKA in the germline V gene (reference sequence). The CDR3 DNA sequence: TGCAGTGCTAGGGGCGGGAGTCGTCTCGAGCAGTACTTC. This sequence encodes CSARGGSRLEQYF.

This clonotype was observed many times. The chain carries TRBV9 and TRBJ2-5; TRBD2 might be the D (5 bases). Germline V gene sequence: CDR1 SGDLS, CDR2 YYNGEE. The CDR3 is 15 amino acids. Deletions cut 0 bases from V and 5 bases from J, with 14 bases between. The CDR3, as DNA: TGTGCCAGCAGCGTAGAAGGCCTAGCTTCGGAGACCCAGTACTTC. Protein product: CASSVEGLASETQYF. Full variable domain (outside the CDR3, taken from reference TRBV9 and TRBJ2-5): DSGVTQTPKHLITATGQRVTLRCSPRSGDLSVYWYQQSLDQGLQFLIQYYNGEERAKGNILERFSAQQFPDLHSELNLSSLELGDSALYFCASSVEGLASETQYFGPGTRLLVL.

This clonotype was observed at least ten times. This chain connects TRBV18 to TRBJ1-2; no definite D call. V lost 0 bases and J 5 bases, leaving 13 bases between the germline ends. Per the germline V gene, CDR1 is KGHSH and CDR2 is LQKENI. This CDR3 spans 15 amino acids. The CDR3 spells CASSPPEFVAYGYTF. In DNA, the CDR3 is TGTGCCAGCTCACCACCGGAATTCGTGGCTTATGGCTACACCTTC.

This clonotype showed up many times. The gene calls are TRBV28 and TRBJ1-2; a possible D gene is TRBD1 (6 bases). From germline, CDR1 is MDHEN and CDR2 SYDVKM. V shed 3 bases and J shed 0 bases, with 17 bases lying between them. The CDR3 contains 17 residues. CDR3 region: CASSFYLTGIANYGYTF. The CDR3 DNA sequence: TGTGCCAGCAGTTTTTACCTTACAGGGATAGCTAACTATGGCTACACCTTC.

In this sample, this clonotype turned up a few times. The V call is TRBV3-1, the J call TRBJ1-2; D gene uncertain. Germline lookup yields CDR1 LGHDT and CDR2 YNNKEL (reference sequence). The CDR3 is 13 residues long. V was shortened by 5 bases and J by 4 bases, with 11 bases between the two germline ends. CDR3 bases: TGTGCCAGCAGCATCTCTCATTCCTATGGCTACACCTTC. Translating gives CASSISHSYGYTF.

The chain couples TRBV19 to TRBJ2-4; 12 positions agree with TRBD2. The germline V gene has CDR1 LNHDA and CDR2 SQIVND (reference sequence). The CDR3 contains 21 residues. V shed 5 bases, J shed 2 bases, and the junction held 19 bases outside the gene matches. CDR3 in DNA: TGTGCCAGTAGTGCCTGGCCCCTAGCGGGAGGGACCCGCATCCCCAAAAACATTCAGTACTTC. Protein sequence: CASSAWPLAGGTRIPKNIQYF. Using reference TRBV19 and TRBJ2-4 for the parts outside the CDR3, the full variable domain is DGGITQSPKYLFRKEGQNVTLSCEQNLNHDAMYWYRQDPGQGLRLIYYSQIVNDFQKGDIAEGYSVSREKKESFPLTVTSAQKNPTAFYLCASSAWPLAGGTRIPKNIQYFGAGTRLSVL.

This clonotype has just one count. One junction end does not reproduce the germline sequence, and a read error may be involved. The chain recombines TRBV20-1 with TRBJ2-2; maybe TRBD2 (5 bases). Germline values: CDR1 DFQATT, CDR2 SNEGSKA (reference sequence). The CDR3 sequence is 11 residues long. In DNA, the CDR3 is TGCAGTGCTAGTACGGCCGGGGAGCCGTTTTTT. Amino acids: CSASTAGEPFF.

The chain combines TRBV18 with TRBJ2-2; TRBD2 aligns across 11 bases. The V and J ends lost 5 bases and 2 bases, in that order; junction bases with no gene match: 4. CDR1 and CDR2 (germline): KGHSH, LQKENI. The CDR3 extends over 16 amino acids. The CDR3: CASSRGLAENTGELFF. CDR3 DNA sequence: TGTGCCAGCTCAAGGGGACTAGCGGAAAACACCGGGGAGCTGTTTTTT. The variable domain in full, with the rest retrieved from reference TRBV18 and TRBJ2-2, is NAGVMQNPRHLVRRRGQEARLRCSPMKGHSHVYWYRQLPEEGLKFMVYLQKENIIDESGMPKERFSAEFPKEGPSILRIQQVVRGDSAAYFCASSRGLAENTGELFFGEGSRLTVL.

This clonotype was counted a few times. The CDR3 protein is CATSDKGQGQETQYF. In nucleotides, the CDR3 is TGTGCCACCAGTGATAAGGGACAGGGCCAAGAGACCCAGTACTTC. The V gene is TRBV24-1, the J gene TRBJ2-5, with TRBD1 matching over 9 bases. V lost 3 bases to trimming and J lost 1 base; unmatched junction nucleotides: 2. The CDR3 loop spans 15 amino acids. Germline CDR1 KGHDR, CDR2 SFDVKD.

This chain connects TRBV10-3 to TRBJ2-3; 16 bases are a match to TRBD2. The germline gives CDR1 ENHRY, CDR2 SYGVKD. V lost 8 bases and J lost 3; bases outside the gene matches: 5. This CDR3 comprises 16 residues. In nucleotides, the CDR3 is TGTGCCATCGGGACTAGCGGGAGGGACTTAACAGATACGCAGTATTTT. Protein: CAIGTSGRDLTDTQYF.

Only a few counts were recorded for this clonotype. CDR3 in amino acids: CSARDENQPQHF. In DNA form, the CDR3 reads TGCAGTGCTAGAGACGAGAATCAGCCCCAGCATTTT. The chain links TRBV20-1 to TRBJ1-5; D uncertain. The CDR3 extends over 12 amino acids. Germline loops: CDR1 DFQATT, CDR2 SNEGSKA (reference sequence). Trimming cost V 0 bases and J 4 bases, with 4 bases left between them.

This clonotype has at least ten counts. The chain uses TRBV28 and TRBJ2-5; tentative D call: TRBD1 (6 bases). The germline V and J ends were trimmed by 2 bases and 4 bases, with 14 bases remaining between them. Germline CDR1 is MDHEN and CDR2 is SYDVKM. The CDR3 covers 15 residues. CDR3 region: CASSLPWDNTETQYF. CDR3 DNA sequence: TGTGCCAGCAGTTTACCCTGGGACAACACAGAGACCCAGTACTTC.

This clonotype has a count of ten or more. V gene TRBV27 combines with J gene TRBJ2-7; 7 bases are a match to TRBD1. The trim removed 2 bases at V and 4 bases at J, leaving 2 bases unmatched. This CDR3 has 13 residues. CDR1 and CDR2 (germline): MNHEY, SMNVEV (reference sequence). Here the CDR3 reads CASSLVQGYEQYF. The DNA of the CDR3 is TGTGCCAGCAGTTTAGTACAGGGGTACGAGCAGTACTTC.

This clonotype showed up just a few times. The J gene is TRBJ2-1, the V gene TRBV28; D remains ambiguous. From germline, CDR1 is MDHEN and CDR2 SYDVKM. Between the trimmed V and J ends, which lost 5 bases and 4 bases, there was a span of 15 bases. This CDR3 is built from 15 residues. CDR3 DNA: TGTGCCAGCAGTCAGCCCCACTTGGGATACAATGAGCAGTTCTTC. Residues: CASSQPHLGYNEQFF.

This chain joins TRBV19 and TRBJ1-2, with 9 bases matching TRBD1. Germline CDR1 and CDR2: LNHDA and SQIVND (reference sequence). The CDR3 runs 15 residues. V trimming: 6 bases; J trimming: 4 bases; junction bases outside the gene matches: 9. The CDR3 region has the DNA TGTGCCAGTAGCCCCGGACAGGGGCCGATCTATGGCTACACCTTC. Amino acid sequence: CASSPGQGPIYGYTF. Looking up the rest from reference TRBV19 and TRBJ1-2 gives the full variable domain: DGGITQSPKYLFRKEGQNVTLSCEQNLNHDAMYWYRQDPGQGLRLIYYSQIVNDFQKGDIAEGYSVSREKKESFPLTVTSAQKNPTAFYLCASSPGQGPIYGYTFGSGTRLTVV.

This clonotype has just one count. In DNA form, the CDR3 reads TGTGCCAGCAGCCCAGAGGGACAGCAAGAGACCCAGTACTTC. Protein product: CASSPEGQQETQYF. The chain combines TRBV7-8 with TRBJ2-5; 7 positions agree with TRBD1. In germline, CDR1 is SGHVS, CDR2 FQNEAQ. J lost 2 bases, V lost 5 bases, and 5 bases had no gene match. The CDR3 has 14 residues.

This clonotype was counted only a few times. The chain combines TRBV19 with TRBJ1-6, with D perhaps TRBD1 (6 bases). V was trimmed by 6 bases and J by 8 bases, leaving 14 bases between them. The CDR3 totals 14 residues. Per the germline V gene, CDR1 is LNHDA and CDR2 is SQIVND (reference sequence). This CDR3 is CASRNREKDSPLHF. CDR3 in DNA: TGTGCCAGTAGGAACAGGGAAAAGGATTCACCCCTCCACTTT.

The chain links TRBV18 to TRBJ2-7; tentatively, D is TRBD2 (5 bases). There are 15 residues in the CDR3. The germline V gene encodes CDR1 KGHSH and CDR2 LQKENI. Trimming took 6 bases from V and 0 from J, leaving 15 bases between them. This CDR3 is CASSHRKGSSYEQYF. Written as DNA, the CDR3 is TGTGCCAGCTCCCACCGGAAAGGGAGCTCCTACGAGCAGTACTTC.

This clonotype was detected a few times. V usage is TRBV12-3 or TRBV12-4 and J usage is TRBJ1-2; D unclear. Trimming removed 3 bases at V and 5 bases at J, with 16 bases between. There are 15 residues in the CDR3. The CDR3 here is CASSFLARSVYGYTF. CDR3 bases: TGTGCCAGCAGTTTTTTAGCGAGATCCGTATATGGCTACACCTTC.

At least ten counts were recorded for this clonotype. The rearrangement joins TRBV7-3 to TRBJ2-1, with D possibly called TRBD1 or TRBD2 (6 bases each). CDR3 length equals 13 residues. V was shortened by 6 bases and J by 8 bases, with 14 bases between the two germline ends. Germline values: CDR1 SGHTA, CDR2 FQGTGA. CDR3 sequence reads: CASSKIGGYEQFF. The CDR3, as DNA: TGTGCCAGCAGTAAGATCGGGGGCTATGAGCAGTTCTTC.

In nucleotides, the CDR3 is TGTGCCTGGACCGTGGGGGCCAAATGGGAGACCCAGTACTTC. Translation gives CAWTVGAKWETQYF. This sequence joins TRBV30 and TRBJ2-5, with a possible D match to TRBD1 (6 bases). Between the trimmed V and J ends, which lost 4 bases and 5 bases, there was a span of 17 bases. CDR1 GTSNPN and CDR2 SVGIG come from the germline V gene (reference sequence). The CDR3 contains 14 residues.

This clonotype was detected ten times or more. CDR3 DNA sequence: TGTGCCAGCTCCAGACTGAATGAGGATACGCAGTATTTT. This translates into CASSRLNEDTQYF. The chain is built from TRBV28 and TRBJ2-3, with D unresolved. Per the germline V gene, CDR1 is MDHEN and CDR2 is SYDVKM. Trimming shortened V by 8 bases and J by 6 bases, and 15 bases separated the two germline ends. CDR3 length: 13 amino acids.

Ten or more counts support this clonotype. The rearrangement links TRBV5-1 to TRBJ2-1; 12 bases are a match to TRBD2. The CDR3 extends over 15 amino acids. V dropped 3 bases and J dropped 9; count of bases not matched to a gene: 7. Per the germline V gene, CDR1 is SGHRS and CDR2 is YFSETQ. In DNA, the CDR3 is TGCGCCAGCAGCTACCGACTAGCGGGAGAGGGTGAGCAGTTCTTC. Amino acid sequence: CASSYRLAGEGEQFF.

Remarks on this clonotype: A junction boundary mismatches the germline segment, possibly from a read error. The CDR3 nucleotides read TGTGCCAGCAATGAAGCGCTACTAGCGGGAAGAGATACGCAGTATTTT. As protein: CASNEALLAGRDTQYF. The chain joins TRBV2 to TRBJ2-3, with 10 bases fitting TRBD2. CDR1 is SNHLY, CDR2 FYNNEI, per germline. This CDR3 region has 16 residues.

The chain combines TRBV20-1 with TRBJ1-2; 8 bases map to TRBD1. The germline CDR1 and CDR2 sequences are DFQATT and SNEGSKA (reference sequence). This CDR3 is 14 amino acids long. V trimming: 7 bases; J trimming: 4 bases; junction bases outside the gene matches: 11. The CDR3 DNA reads as TGCAGTGATTCAGATTCAGGGGGCCTCTATGGCTACACCTTC. It codes for CSDSDSGGLYGYTF.

This clonotype turned up a few times. The V call is TRBV5-1, the J call TRBJ2-4; the D gene is possibly TRBD2 (6 bases). The germline V gene has CDR1 SGHRS and CDR2 YFSETQ. This CDR3 contains 15 residues. Trimming stripped 2 bases from V and 6 bases from J, with 15 bases between. CDR3: CASSLGGSEGNIQYF. Written as DNA, the CDR3 is TGCGCCAGCAGCTTAGGTGGATCGGAGGGAAACATTCAGTACTTC. The full variable domain, rest sourced from reference TRBV5-1 and TRBJ2-4, is KAGVTQTPRYLIKTRGQQVTLSCSPISGHRSVSWYQQTPGQGLQFLFEYFSETQRNKGNFPGRFSGRQFSNSRSEMNVSTLELGDSALYLCASSLGGSEGNIQYFGAGTRLSVL.

V usage is TRBV6-1 and J usage is TRBJ1-4; D is unresolved. Deletions cut 2 bases from V and 6 bases from J, with 7 bases between. The CDR3 is made up of 13 amino acids. Looked up from germline, CDR1 is MNHNS and CDR2 is SASEGT. The CDR3 protein is CASSEYQDEKLFF. In nucleotides, the CDR3 is TGTGCCAGCAGTGAATACCAAGATGAAAAACTGTTTTTT.

J is TRBJ2-1 and V is TRBV9, with D possibly called TRBD1 or TRBD2 (5 bases each). The J call may be mistaken, given a closer DNA end match to TRBJ2-7. Germline V lookup: CDR1 SGDLS, CDR2 YYNGEE. This CDR3 region has 15 residues. CDR3 DNA: TGTGCCAGCAGCGTCTCTTCCGGGACCTACAATGAGCAGTACTTC. Its protein is CASSVSSGTYNEQYF.